This entry features one TCR beta chain sequence. Its antigen is unidentified. Run at survey level, the immunoSEQ assay was version v3.0. Clones were read by immunoSEQ multiplex PCR, and TCRdb kept only the in-frame ones, dropping some. The sample lists fewer than 30,000 clones, over 70% occurring once. The J segment lost 7 bases and the V segment lost 2 bases, leaving 6 bases of the junction unmatched. This CDR3 has 15 residues. CDR1 SGDLS and CDR2 YYNGEE come from the germline V gene. This record belongs to a study of long-term antiretroviral therapy in people with HIV. Looking at the study overall: Initial samples were collected about a decade before the 2015 immediate-ART recommendation. Broader study findings: ART preceded a rise in diversity that nonetheless stayed lower than in transplant donor controls.

Sampling of each donor yielded at least one pre-ART PBMC sample and at least two post-ART PBMC samples. The TCR originated in a young man with HIV. Sequencing used unsorted PBMCs, obtained roughly 2.7 years after starting antiretroviral therapy. The J gene is TRBJ1-6, the V gene TRBV9, with 7 bases lining up with TRBD1. Here the CDR3 reads CASSVTGTENSPLHF. CDR3 bases: TGTGCCAGCAGCGTGACAGGGACGGAAAATTCACCCCTCCACTTT.